These T cell receptor beta chains were read from a single sample in a study of blood T cells in healthy people across ages. TCRdb reprocessed the 5' RACE reads with MiXCR, giving one entry per CDR3 protein. The table lists around 500,000 distinct CDR3 sequences, around a quarter of them singletons, with 3% to 4.5% in the top ten. This sample was also put to use in a study of T cells of mothers and their children.

Sequencing used blood. Every receptor here comes from a boy between 2 and 10 years old in good health. CDR3s include the opening cysteine and the closing phenylalanine or tryptophan. The order of the fields is V gene, J gene, CDR3 protein.

TRBV7-2	TRBJ2-3	CASSLGLAEGTDTQYF
TRBV14	TRBJ2-1	CASSQGRNEQFF
TRBV20-1	TRBJ2-7	CSAREGGLGEQYF
TRBV29-1	TRBJ1-2	CSVGQGVDYTF
TRBV12-3/TRBV12-4	TRBJ2-5	CASSLFVGEETQYF
TRBV20-1	TRBJ2-3	CSASNSLAGSTDTQYF
TRBV27	TRBJ1-5	CASSFGYSNQPQHF
TRBV13	TRBJ2-2	CASSLDPTNTGELFF
TRBV29-1	TRBJ1-3	CSVEVRGGGNTIYF
TRBV7-2	TRBJ2-4	CASSRDRGTKNIQYF
TRBV30	TRBJ2-4	CAWSPGPQGIQYF
TRBV6-6	TRBJ2-5	CASSYGVAGDQETQYF
TRBV6-5	TRBJ2-5	CASSSDREETQYF
TRBV7-9	TRBJ2-6	CASTYGQPGANVLTF
TRBV6-1	TRBJ2-3	CASSWTSAHGDTQYF
TRBV2	TRBJ2-5	CASSEEAGGPQETQYF
TRBV12-3/TRBV12-4	TRBJ2-7	CASSLGGLAGDEQYF
TRBV6-5	TRBJ2-2	CASSYDNGELFF
TRBV18	TRBJ2-1	CASSPVAGGPINEQFF
TRBV3-1	TRBJ1-2	CASSRQWDRVIYGYTF
TRBV6-5	.	CASSYFPGRAGETQYF
TRBV5-4	TRBJ2-1	CASSAIPPRSYNEQFF
TRBV9	TRBJ2-2	CASSLIPAEIGELFF
TRBV27	TRBJ1-4	CASSLSISGGRGEKLFF
TRBV12-3/TRBV12-4	TRBJ2-7	CASSNSGGSYEQYF
TRBV5-1	TRBJ2-2	CASSLLWTGNTGELFF
TRBV6-5	TRBJ1-6	CASSYGTGFWPLHF
TRBV6-1	TRBJ1-5	CASSALQGFSNQPQHF
TRBV9	TRBJ2-2	CASSPGGSGLNTGELFF
TRBV20-1	TRBJ2-5	CSATPTSGKEETQYF
TRBV9	TRBJ2-1	CASSVDGGLNEQFF
TRBV18	TRBJ1-1	CASSPLTGSGTEAFF
TRBV7-2	.	CASSLVEGEVYEQYF
TRBV29-1	TRBJ2-5	CSVRTGTGSQETQYF
TRBV30	TRBJ2-6	CAVRAGANVLTF
TRBV6-5	TRBJ1-4	CASSDRGPNEKLFF
TRBV7-9	TRBJ2-1	CASSLIAGNEQFF
TRBV6-5	TRBJ1-2	CASSRDSHYGYTF
TRBV27	TRBJ1-4	CASSPIRMTGSGEKLFF
TRBV12-3/TRBV12-4	TRBJ2-1	CASSSAGGEQFF
TRBV12-3/TRBV12-4	TRBJ2-1	CASRALAYNEQFF
TRBV5-1	TRBJ2-5	CASSNNQETQYF